Following are 27 T cell receptor beta chains from one sample sequenced in a study of technical replicates of blood from four donors. Clones were sequenced by immunoSEQ multiplex PCR, and TCRdb holds only the in-frame ones, with some missing. The sample consists of fewer than 12,000 clones, approximately 94% of them appearing once. The specimen was PBMCs. Receptors were obtained from a human donor in good health.

The V call is TRBV7-9, the J call TRBJ2-4; 14 nucleotides line up with TRBD2. CDR1 and CDR2 from the germline V gene are SEHNR and FQNEAQ (reference sequence). CDR3 length: 19 residues. V lost 3 bases to trimming and J lost 1 base; unmatched junction nucleotides: 8. Here the CDR3 reads CASSLSTSGRVGAKNIQYF. The CDR3 region has the DNA TGTGCCAGCAGCTTGTCGACTAGCGGGAGGGTGGGGGCCAAAAACATTCAGTACTTC.

The genes are TRBV10-2 and TRBJ1-2; 9 bases are a match to TRBD1. The CDR3 contains 16 residues. CDR1 is WSHSY and CDR2 is SAAADI in the germline V gene. The V gene end was trimmed by 3 bases and the J gene end by 4 bases; junction bases not matched to a gene: 9. The CDR3: CASSERPEGQGYGYTF. The CDR3 bases are TGCGCCAGCAGTGAACGGCCCGAGGGACAGGGCTATGGCTACACCTTC.

The chain uses TRBV11-2 and TRBJ1-2; D is undetermined. V shed 4 bases and J shed 6 bases, with 12 bases lying between them. From germline, CDR1 is SGHAT and CDR2 FQNNGV. This CDR3 is built from 13 residues. CDR3 amino acids: CASSSGVWDGYTF. Written as DNA, the CDR3 is TGTGCCAGCAGCTCCGGGGTCTGGGATGGCTACACCTTC.

The genes are TRBV4-1 and TRBJ2-5; D is possibly TRBD1 (6 bases). The V end lost 0 bases, the J end lost 4 bases, and 15 bases lay between the germline ends. The CDR3 covers 16 residues. Germline CDR1 MGHRA, CDR2 YSYEKL. Here the CDR3 reads CASSQDMAGVGETQYF. Here the CDR3 DNA reads TGCGCCAGCAGCCAAGATATGGCAGGGGTGGGAGAGACCCAGTACTTC.

J is TRBJ2-1 and V is TRBV5-4; 8 nucleotides agree with TRBD2. The J segment lost 10 bases and the V segment lost 1 base, leaving 10 bases of the junction unmatched. Germline CDR1 reads SGHNT; CDR2 reads YYREEE (reference sequence). The CDR3 is made up of 15 amino acids. In nucleotides, the CDR3 is TGTGCCAGCAGCTTGTCTAGCGGGCTCGCCGGGGAGCAGTTCTTC. It codes for CASSLSSGLAGEQFF. The full variable domain, rest sourced from reference TRBV5-4 and TRBJ2-1, is ETGVTQSPTHLIKTRGQQVTLRCSSQSGHNTVSWYQQALGQGPQFIFQYYREEENGRGNFPPRFSGLQFPNYSSELNVNALELDDSALYLCASSLSSGLAGEQFFGPGTRLTVL.

The genes are TRBV7-8 and TRBJ1-1, with D possibly matching TRBD1 (5 bases). This CDR3 has 12 amino acids. V lost 10 bases, J lost 5 bases, and 14 bases lay in between. The V gene's germline CDR1 is SGHVS and CDR2 FQNEAQ. In DNA, the CDR3 is TGTGCCACCCAGACCGGGGGGACTGAAGCTTTCTTT. As protein: CATQTGGTEAFF.

The rearrangement uses TRBV7-6 and TRBJ1-3; possible D gene TRBD1, 6 bases. The length of the CDR3 is 17 residues. V gave up 1 base and J gave up 2 bases, with 15 bases separating them. Per germline, CDR1 SGHVS and CDR2 FNYEAQ. The CDR3 sequence: CASSLEGWGLAGNTIYF. The CDR3 DNA reads as TGTGCCAGCAGCTTAGAAGGGTGGGGGCTTGCTGGAAACACCATATATTTT.

The chain joins TRBV30 to TRBJ1-2, with D unclear. Germline V gene data show CDR1 as GTSNPN and CDR2 as SVGIG (reference sequence). The CDR3 extends over 14 amino acids. V shed 4 bases and J shed 6 bases, with 18 bases lying between them. CDR3 sequence reads: CAWTPFSGSNGYTF. The CDR3 nucleotides are TGTGCCTGGACCCCGTTTTCTGGGAGTAATGGCTACACCTTC.

The chain is built from TRBV6-6 and TRBJ2-1, with TRBD2 as a possible D gene (6 bases). The CDR3 is made up of 12 amino acids. Germline CDR1 and CDR2: MNHNY and SVGAGI (reference sequence). This CDR3 reads CAEGRDRDEQFF. Here the CDR3 DNA reads TGTGCAGAAGGGCGGGATCGGGATGAGCAGTTCTTC.

The chain employs TRBV21-1 and TRBJ1-1. TRBV21-1 is deemed a pseudogene. There are 15 residues in the CDR3. The CDR3 DNA follows: TGTGCCAGCATTACAAGCGGGGGGATGAACACTGAAGCTTTCTTT. It encodes CASITSGGMNTEAFF.

The chain combines TRBV15 with TRBJ1-1, with 8 bases fitting TRBD1. The CDR3 consists of 15 residues. Per the germline V gene, CDR1 is LNHNV and CDR2 is YYDKDF (reference sequence). V lost 6 bases to trimming and J lost 5 bases; unmatched junction nucleotides: 11. The CDR3 coding sequence is TGTGCCACCAGAAGCTTAGCAGGGGGCGAAACTGAAGCTTTCTTT. Translation: CATRSLAGGETEAFF.

This chain uses TRBV19 with TRBJ2-1; the match to TRBD1 covers 8 bases. The CDR3 extends over 15 amino acids. Trimming at V came to 3 bases and at J to 4 bases, leaving 5 bases not matched to a gene. Germline lookup yields CDR1 LNHDA and CDR2 SQIVND (reference sequence). The CDR3 region has the DNA TGTGCCAGTAGTATTCTACAGGGGGGATACAATGAGCAGTTCTTC. Translated, it gives CASSILQGGYNEQFF.

V and J are TRBV10-1 and TRBJ2-7, with 10 bases fitting TRBD2. V lost 11 bases to trimming and J lost 0 bases; unmatched junction nucleotides: 7. Germline V gene data show CDR1 as WNHNN and CDR2 as SYGVQD (reference sequence). This CDR3 comprises 14 residues. The CDR3 nucleotides are TGCGCCGGGGGACTAGCGCCTCCCTCCTACGAGCAGTACTTC. Encoded protein: CAGGLAPPSYEQYF.

The rearrangement links TRBV27 to TRBJ1-5, with TRBD1 identical over 12 bases. This CDR3 is 18 amino acids long. In germline, CDR1 is MNHEY, CDR2 SMNVEV (reference sequence). Trimming at V came to 6 bases and at J to 2 bases, leaving 11 bases not matched to a gene. CDR3 in amino acids: CASRATGTGGIGNQPQHF. Written as DNA, the CDR3 is TGTGCCAGCAGGGCCACCGGGACAGGGGGCATCGGCAATCAGCCCCAGCATTTT.

The chain combines TRBV4-2 with TRBJ2-7; D is possibly TRBD1 (6 bases). CDR1 and CDR2 (germline): LGHNA, YNFKEQ. Trimming cost V 0 bases and J 3 bases, with 9 bases left between them. There are 14 residues in the CDR3. The CDR3 sequence: CASSQDPGDYEQYF. In DNA, the CDR3 is TGTGCCAGCAGCCAAGATCCAGGGGACTACGAGCAGTACTTC.

The rearrangement uses TRBV5-1 and TRBJ2-7, with D perhaps TRBD1 (6 bases). This CDR3 has 12 residues. V was pared by 1 base and J by 5 bases, with 7 bases between. CDR1 and CDR2 from the germline V gene are SGHRS and YFSETQ. CDR3 DNA: TGCGCCAGCAGCTTGCCAGGGGACGAGCAGTACTTC. Translated: CASSLPGDEQYF. The full variable domain, rest sourced from reference TRBV5-1 and TRBJ2-7, is KAGVTQTPRYLIKTRGQQVTLSCSPISGHRSVSWYQQTPGQGLQFLFEYFSETQRNKGNFPGRFSGRQFSNSRSEMNVSTLELGDSALYLCASSLPGDEQYFGPGTRLTVT.

The chain joins TRBV7-7 to TRBJ2-5; 7 positions match TRBD1. The CDR3 totals 15 residues. Per germline, CDR1 SSHAT and CDR2 FNYEAQ (reference sequence). V was pared by 1 base and J by 4 bases, with 6 bases of the junction left unmatched. The chain's CDR3 is CASSLGGDRRETQYF. The CDR3 nucleotides are TGTGCCAGCAGCTTAGGTGGGGACAGAAGAGAGACCCAGTACTTC.

This clone was picked up one time. This sequence joins TRBV5-8 and TRBJ1-1; D unclear. The CDR3 consists of 14 residues. Trimming removed 2 bases from V and 1 base from J, with 9 bases in between. Germline V CDR1 and CDR2: SGHTS, YDEGEE. CDR3 nucleotide sequence: TGTGCCAGCAGCTTTGAAGAGGGGAACACTGAAGCTTTCTTT. Protein product: CASSFEEGNTEAFF.

The CDR3 sequence is CASSLLAEETQYF. The CDR3 DNA is TGTGCCAGCAGCCTCCTAGCGGAAGAGACCCAGTACTTC. The chain employs TRBV28 and TRBJ2-5; 7 bases match TRBD2. Germline CDR1 MDHEN, CDR2 SYDVKM. Unmatched junction bases numbered 4, after V lost 6 bases and J lost 3 bases. The CDR3 loop spans 13 amino acids.

The V call is TRBV10-2, the J call TRBJ2-2; D possibly corresponds to TRBD2 (5 bases). The CDR3 is made up of 15 amino acids. Germline-derived CDR1 and CDR2 are WSHSY and SAAADI. The V gene lost 4 bases and the J gene lost 0 bases, with 9 bases spanning the gap. CDR3 residues: CASSGGSANTGELFF. DNA for the CDR3: TGCGCCAGCAGTGGAGGTAGCGCGAACACCGGGGAGCTGTTTTTT.

This chain links TRBV7-6 with TRBJ2-2; TRBD1 matches 8 bases. CDR3 length: 18 amino acids. V was pared by 5 bases and J by 5 bases, with 16 bases of the junction left unmatched. In germline, CDR1 is SGHVS, CDR2 FNYEAQ. For the CDR3, the DNA is TGTGCCAGCAGCCTTCCCCCCTCAGGGGGCGTATGGACCGGGGAGCTGTTTTTT. It translates to CASSLPPSGGVWTGELFF.

V is TRBV27 and J is TRBJ1-5; TRBD1 matches at 10 bases. The CDR3 covers 13 residues. Trimming took 3 bases from V and 13 from J; bases not matched to a gene: 6. Per germline, CDR1 MNHEY and CDR2 SMNVEV (reference sequence). The CDR3 bases are TGTGCCAGCAGTTTGCTGACAGGGGGCTTGCAGCATTTT. Translating it yields CASSLLTGGLQHF.

V usage is TRBV6-6 and J usage is TRBJ2-3; 9 bases align to TRBD1. From germline, CDR1 is MNHNY and CDR2 SVGAGI (reference sequence). Losses at the gene ends were 6 bases for V and 7 bases for J; bases not matched to a gene: 11. The CDR3 length is 15 residues. CDR3 loop: CASSHRGQVTNTQYF. CDR3 DNA sequence: TGTGCCAGCAGCCACAGGGGGCAAGTTACAAATACGCAGTATTTT.

The chain carries TRBV29-1 and TRBJ2-1; TRBD2 matches 9 bases. The CDR3 is 15 amino acids. Germline V gives CDR1 SQVTM, CDR2 ANQGSEA. V lost 1 base to trimming and J lost 7 bases; unmatched junction nucleotides: 8. The CDR3: CSVEGISGSSNEQFF. As DNA, the CDR3 is TGCAGCGTTGAAGGGATTAGCGGGAGTAGTAATGAGCAGTTCTTC.

V gene TRBV13 combines with J gene TRBJ2-5, with 7 bases aligning to TRBD2. CDR1 PRHDT and CDR2 FYEKMQ come from the germline V gene (reference sequence). After removal of 5 bases from V and 3 bases from J, the junction contained 6 bases not matched to a gene. The CDR3 consists of 14 residues. CDR3 sequence reads: CASSPGSGKETQYF. The CDR3 region has the DNA TGTGCCAGCAGCCCCGGCAGCGGGAAAGAGACCCAGTACTTC.

The rearrangement links TRBV15 to TRBJ2-7; tentatively, D is TRBD1 (5 bases). The germline V gene encodes CDR1 LNHNV and CDR2 YYDKDF (reference sequence). This CDR3 region has 15 residues. V lost 0 bases to trimming and J lost 0 bases, with 9 bases between them. The CDR3 DNA follows: TGTGCCACCAGCAGAGATCAAGGGGACTCCTACGAGCAGTACTTC. The encoded protein is CATSRDQGDSYEQYF.

The genes are TRBV4-1 and TRBJ2-5; 7 nucleotides match TRBD2. Germline V gene sequence: CDR1 MGHRA, CDR2 YSYEKL. The CDR3 loop spans 14 amino acids. V lost 1 base and J lost 3; bases outside the gene matches: 2. The CDR3 DNA reads as TGCGCCAGCAGCCAAGGGGACTACAAAGAGACCCAGTACTTC. It encodes CASSQGDYKETQYF.